Included here is one T cell receptor beta chain sequence, with context. What it recognizes is unknown. This specimen comes from a study of T cells after yellow fever vaccination. Whole-study results and caveats: The secondary T-cell response peaked on day 5, not day 15, but was weaker.

One entry per CDR3 protein results from TCRdb running MiXCR on the 5' RACE reads. This table holds about 300,000 distinct CDR3 sequences, approximately 4.2% found once. The CDR3 is made up of 12 amino acids. CDR1 and CDR2 (germline): SEHNR, FQNEAQ (reference sequence). V was shortened by 5 bases and J by 4 bases, with 8 bases between the two germline ends. The V and J genes are TRBV7-9 and TRBJ1-2, with D unresolved. The source is a man aged 18 to 29 who received the YFV17D yellow fever vaccine. The sample here was PBMCs, taken 5 days after the yellow fever booster vaccination. Written as DNA, the CDR3 is TGTGCCAGCAGCAAGACAAGCTATGGCTACACCTTC. This encodes CASSKTSYGYTF.